The clone carrying this TCR beta chain appeared many times. The antigen remains undetermined. These data come from a study of human T cells and chemical hapten exposure. Across the whole study: All patients underwent weekly scalp dosing with diphenylcyclopropenone for the full approximately 25-week study. Cases of alopecia areata, totalis or universalis occurred in a predominantly female patient group. Notes on the study in general: More PT1 expanded TCRs went with higher patch test scores.

This CDR3 has 13 residues. V lost 3 bases, J lost 6 bases, and 8 bases lay in between. Germline V gives CDR1 SGHTA, CDR2 FQGNSA. In the original workflow: Counting gave a median of around 100,000 TCRs per sample, with values ranging from about 20,000 to 750,000. TCRdb recomputed calls from the RACE reads with MiXCR, one row per CDR3 protein. The V and J calls and clone size are TCRdb's, not the authors'. There are just over 80,000 distinct CDR3 sequences in the sample; about 10% occur only once, and around 4.2% lies in the top ten. Stated time point: patch test 1, 2 weeks after DPC sensitization. The treatment denotes: therapeutic diphenylcyclopropenone sensitization with weekly scalp DPC.

The clonotype comes from a woman aged 50 to 65 with alopecia areata. Some clones in this sample may be carry-over from other donors' samples. The chain carries TRBV7-2 and TRBJ2-2; D uncertain. This material consisted of whole blood, taken in connection with sensitization to the hapten diphenylcyclopropenone (DPC). CDR3 sequence reads: CASSFVGPGELFF. The CDR3 DNA follows: TGTGCCAGCAGCTTTGTTGGGCCCGGGGAGCTGTTTTTT.